The T cell receptor beta chain described here comes from a study of blood T cell repertoires in COVID-19. Background on the study: Collection of acute and convalescent COVID-19 samples took place in the United States, Italy and Spain.

In the authors' methods: Amplification of reference gene primers was used by the study to estimate nucleated cell counts. The protocol was immunoSEQ multiplex PCR, while the TCRdb copy is restricted to in-frame clones and leaves out a portion. The V and J calls and clone size are taken from that table; D and trimming were inferred from the DNA. Seen here are tens of thousands of clones, under 95% observed once, and the top ten hold about 3%. Trimming at V came to 5 bases and at J to 0 bases, leaving 2 bases not matched to a gene. Germline CDR1 reads MNHNY; CDR2 reads SVGAGI (reference sequence). There are 15 residues in the CDR3.

V is TRBV6-6 and J is TRBJ1-5, with 9 nucleotides matching TRBD1. The material sequenced was peripheral blood. This receptor was taken from a man in his 70s with active COVID-19. CDR3 DNA sequence: TGTGCCAGCAGTACAGGGGGCTCTAGCAATCAGCCCCAGCATTTT. This sequence encodes CASSTGGSSNQPQHF.